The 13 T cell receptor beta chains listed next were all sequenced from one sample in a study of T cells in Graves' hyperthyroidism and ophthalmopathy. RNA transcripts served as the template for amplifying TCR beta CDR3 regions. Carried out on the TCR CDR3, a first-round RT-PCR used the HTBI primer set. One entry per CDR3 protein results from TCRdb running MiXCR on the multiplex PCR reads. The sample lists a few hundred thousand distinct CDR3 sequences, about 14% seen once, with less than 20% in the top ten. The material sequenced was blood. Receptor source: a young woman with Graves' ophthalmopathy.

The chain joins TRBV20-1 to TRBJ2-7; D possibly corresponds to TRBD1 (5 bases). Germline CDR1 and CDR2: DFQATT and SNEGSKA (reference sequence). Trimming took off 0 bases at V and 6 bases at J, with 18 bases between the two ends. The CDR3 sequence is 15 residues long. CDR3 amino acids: CSARDRSRVVFEQYF. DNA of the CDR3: TGCAGTGCTAGAGATCGGTCCAGGGTCGTGTTCGAGCAGTACTTC.

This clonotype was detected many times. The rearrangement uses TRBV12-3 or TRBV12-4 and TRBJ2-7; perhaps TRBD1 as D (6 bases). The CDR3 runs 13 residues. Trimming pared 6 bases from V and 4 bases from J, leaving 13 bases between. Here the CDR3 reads CASSPGTHYEQYF. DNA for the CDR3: TGTGCCAGCAGCCCCGGGACACATTACGAGCAGTACTTC.

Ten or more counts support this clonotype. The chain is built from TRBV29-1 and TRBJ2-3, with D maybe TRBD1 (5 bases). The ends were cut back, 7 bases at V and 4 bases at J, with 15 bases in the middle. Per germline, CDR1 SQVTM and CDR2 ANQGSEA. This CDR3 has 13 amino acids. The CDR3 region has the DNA TGCAGCGGTAAACCCCCAGGGCCAGATACGCAGTATTTT. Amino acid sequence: CSGKPPGPDTQYF.

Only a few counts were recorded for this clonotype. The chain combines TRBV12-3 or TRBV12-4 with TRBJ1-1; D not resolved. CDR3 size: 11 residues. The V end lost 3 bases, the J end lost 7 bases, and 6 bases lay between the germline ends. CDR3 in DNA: TGTGCCAGCAGTTTTTCGGGTGAAGCTTTCTTT. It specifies CASSFSGEAFF.

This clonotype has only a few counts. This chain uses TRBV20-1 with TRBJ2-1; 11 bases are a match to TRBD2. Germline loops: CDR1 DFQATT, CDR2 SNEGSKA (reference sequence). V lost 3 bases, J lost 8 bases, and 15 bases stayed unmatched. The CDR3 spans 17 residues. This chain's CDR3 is CSARSSLGTSGVDEQFF. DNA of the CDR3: TGCAGTGCTAGGTCATCTTTGGGGACTAGCGGTGTAGATGAGCAGTTCTTC.

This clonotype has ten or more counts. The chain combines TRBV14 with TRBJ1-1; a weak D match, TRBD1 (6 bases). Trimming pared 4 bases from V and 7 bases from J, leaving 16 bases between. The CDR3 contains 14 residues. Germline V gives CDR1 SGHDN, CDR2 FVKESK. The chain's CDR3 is CASSPSDSGVEAFF. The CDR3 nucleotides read TGTGCCAGCAGCCCTTCGGACAGCGGGGTTGAAGCTTTCTTT.

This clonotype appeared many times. CDR3 nucleotide sequence: TGCAGTGCTAGAGCTGATGGGGGTTGGCAGTACTTC. Its protein is CSARADGGWQYF. The J gene is TRBJ2-7, the V gene TRBV20-1; D may match TRBD1 or TRBD2 (5 bases each). The germline gives CDR1 DFQATT, CDR2 SNEGSKA (reference sequence). The CDR3 has 12 residues. V was trimmed by 1 base and J by 9 bases, leaving 13 bases between them.

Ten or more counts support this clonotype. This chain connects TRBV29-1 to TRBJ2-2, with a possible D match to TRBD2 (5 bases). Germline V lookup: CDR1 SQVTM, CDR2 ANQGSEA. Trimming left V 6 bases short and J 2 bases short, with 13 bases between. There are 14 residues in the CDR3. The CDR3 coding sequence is TGCAGCGTCCACGGTGGGAGAAACACCGGGGAGCTGTTTTTT. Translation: CSVHGGRNTGELFF.

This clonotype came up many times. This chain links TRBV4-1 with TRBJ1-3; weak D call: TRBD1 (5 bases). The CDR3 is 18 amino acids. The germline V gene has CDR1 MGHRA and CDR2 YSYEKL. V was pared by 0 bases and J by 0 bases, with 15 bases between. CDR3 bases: TGCGCCAGCAGCCAAGAAGGGGACCGATGGCGCTCTGGAAACACCATATATTTT. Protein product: CASSQEGDRWRSGNTIYF.

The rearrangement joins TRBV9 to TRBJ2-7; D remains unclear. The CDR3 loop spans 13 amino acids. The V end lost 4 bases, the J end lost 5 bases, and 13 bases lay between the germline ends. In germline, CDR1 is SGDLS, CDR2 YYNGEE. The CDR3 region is CASSQRLGDEQYF. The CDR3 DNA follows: TGTGCCAGCAGCCAAAGATTGGGCGACGAGCAGTACTTC.

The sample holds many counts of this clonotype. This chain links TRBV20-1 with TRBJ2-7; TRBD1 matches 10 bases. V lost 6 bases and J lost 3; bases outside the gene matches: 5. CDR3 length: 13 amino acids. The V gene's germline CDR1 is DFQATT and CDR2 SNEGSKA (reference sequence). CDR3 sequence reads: CSADRGLVYEQYF. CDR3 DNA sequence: TGCAGTGCAGACAGGGGGCTCGTCTACGAGCAGTACTTC.

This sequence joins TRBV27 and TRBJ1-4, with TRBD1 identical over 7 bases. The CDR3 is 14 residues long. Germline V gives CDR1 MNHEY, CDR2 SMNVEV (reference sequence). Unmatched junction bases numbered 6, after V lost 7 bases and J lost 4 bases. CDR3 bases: TGTGCCAGCACCCCGACAGGGCGTAATGAAAAACTGTTTTTT. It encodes CASTPTGRNEKLFF. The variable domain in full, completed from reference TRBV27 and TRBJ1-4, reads EAQVTQNPRYLITVTGKKLTVTCSQNMNHEYMSWYRQDPGLGLRQIYYSMNVEVTDKGDVPEGYKVSRKEKRNFPLILESPSPNQTSLYFCASTPTGRNEKLFFGSGTQLSVL.

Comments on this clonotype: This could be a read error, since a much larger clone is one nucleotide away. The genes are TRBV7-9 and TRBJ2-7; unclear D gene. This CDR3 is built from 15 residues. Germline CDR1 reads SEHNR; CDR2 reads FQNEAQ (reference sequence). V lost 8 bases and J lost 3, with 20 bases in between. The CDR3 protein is CASGSMGGVGYEQYF. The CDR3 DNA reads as TGTGCCAGCGGCTCGATGGGCGGTGTGGGCTACGAGCAGTACTTC.